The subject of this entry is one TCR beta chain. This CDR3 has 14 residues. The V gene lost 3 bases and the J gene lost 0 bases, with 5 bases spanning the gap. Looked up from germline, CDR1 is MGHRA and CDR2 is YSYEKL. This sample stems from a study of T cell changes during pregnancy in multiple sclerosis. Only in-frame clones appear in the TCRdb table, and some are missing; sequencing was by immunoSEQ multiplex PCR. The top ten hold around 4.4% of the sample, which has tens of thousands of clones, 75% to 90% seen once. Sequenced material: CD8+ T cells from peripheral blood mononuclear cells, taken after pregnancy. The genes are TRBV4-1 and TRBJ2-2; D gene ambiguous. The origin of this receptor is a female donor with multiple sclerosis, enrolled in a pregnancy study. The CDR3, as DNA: TGCGCCAGCAGCCACACAGCGAACACCGGGGAGCTGTTTTTT. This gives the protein CASSHTANTGELFF.